This T cell receptor (beta chain) was profiled in a study of T cell responses to AZD1222 COVID-19 vaccine. Study background: Pooling of second doses given at about 4 or about 12 weeks was done.

The table came from immunoSEQ multiplex PCR; TCRdb's copy has only in-frame clones and leaves some out. The profile shows 150,000 or so clones, around nine tenths of them singletons. On this clone itself: The target antigen is unknown.

Study observations and caveats: With dominance at 160-218 and 743-854, vaccine-associated CD4 TCRs spanned spike. There were mostly white British donors and more females than males, and clonal diversity was possibly underestimated. Repertoire sampling happened only post peak T cell response.

The TCR sequence derives from an adult in good health. Material: peripheral blood, obtained on day 0 of AZD1222 vaccination.

This chain's CDR3 is CASSTGLAGEMPTGELFF. The CDR3 DNA is TGTGCCAGCAGCACGGGACTAGCGGGAGAAATGCCCACCGGGGAGCTGTTTTTT. The rearrangement links TRBV9 to TRBJ2-2; 14 bases align to TRBD2. Trimming at V came to 4 bases and at J to 4 bases, leaving 9 bases not matched to a gene. The germline CDR1 and CDR2 sequences are SGDLS and YYNGEE. This CDR3 contains 18 residues.